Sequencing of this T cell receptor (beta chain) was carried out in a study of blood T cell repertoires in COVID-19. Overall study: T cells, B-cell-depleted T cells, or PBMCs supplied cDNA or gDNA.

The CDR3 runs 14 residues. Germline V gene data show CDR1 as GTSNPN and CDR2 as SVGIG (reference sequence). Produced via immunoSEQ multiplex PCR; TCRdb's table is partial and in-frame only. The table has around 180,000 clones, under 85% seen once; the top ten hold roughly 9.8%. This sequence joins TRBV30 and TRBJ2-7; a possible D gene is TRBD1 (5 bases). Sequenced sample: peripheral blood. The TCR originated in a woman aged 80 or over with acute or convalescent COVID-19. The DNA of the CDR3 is TGTGCGGCCTGGGGAAGGGGCGCTTCCTACGAGCAGTACTTC. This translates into CAAWGRGASYEQYF.